This TCR beta chain was sequenced in a study of blood T cell repertoires in COVID-19. Overall study context: The United States, Italy and Spain provided the acute and convalescent COVID-19 samples.

In the source study's methods: Scientists estimated how many nucleated cells there were by amplifying reference gene primers. Only in-frame clones appear in the TCRdb table, and some are missing; sequencing was by immunoSEQ multiplex PCR. The DNA gave D and trimming, while V, J and clone size come from that table. The data contain around 130,000 clones, roughly 77% of them singletons. Trimming cost V 1 base and J 8 bases; bases outside gene matches: 7. The length of the CDR3 is 15 residues. From germline, CDR1 is LNHDA and CDR2 SQIVND (reference sequence). Sequenced sample: peripheral blood. This chain connects TRBV19 to TRBJ2-1; 8 positions agree with TRBD2. The origin of this receptor is a man between 60 and 75 years old with active or convalescent COVID-19. CDR3 in DNA: TGTGCCAGTAGTATAGGACGGGGGGGTTGGGATGAGCAGTTCTTC. Protein product: CASSIGRGGWDEQFF.